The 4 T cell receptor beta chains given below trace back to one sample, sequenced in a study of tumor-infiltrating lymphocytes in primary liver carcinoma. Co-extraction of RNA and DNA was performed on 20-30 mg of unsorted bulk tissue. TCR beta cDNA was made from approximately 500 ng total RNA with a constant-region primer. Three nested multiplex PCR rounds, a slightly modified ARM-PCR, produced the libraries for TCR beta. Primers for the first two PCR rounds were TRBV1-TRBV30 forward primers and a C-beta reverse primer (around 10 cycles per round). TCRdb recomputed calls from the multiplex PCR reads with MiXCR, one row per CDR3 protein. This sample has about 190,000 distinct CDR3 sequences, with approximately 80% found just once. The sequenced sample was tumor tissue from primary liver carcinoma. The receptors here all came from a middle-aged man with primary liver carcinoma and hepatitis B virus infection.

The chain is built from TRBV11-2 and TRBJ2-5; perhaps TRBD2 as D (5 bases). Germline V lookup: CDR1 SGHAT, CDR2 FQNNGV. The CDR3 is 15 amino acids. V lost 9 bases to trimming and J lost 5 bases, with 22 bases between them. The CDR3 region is CASDRWTGPAETQYF. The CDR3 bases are TGTGCCAGTGATCGTTGGACTGGTCCCGCGGAGACCCAGTACTTC.

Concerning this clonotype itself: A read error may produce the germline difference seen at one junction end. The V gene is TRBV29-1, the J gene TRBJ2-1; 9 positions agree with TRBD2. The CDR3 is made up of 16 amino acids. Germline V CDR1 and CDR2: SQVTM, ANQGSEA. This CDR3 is CSVEFGSGRITGEQFF. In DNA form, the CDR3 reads TGCAGCGTTGAATTCGGGAGCGGGAGGATAACCGGTGAACAGTTCTTT.

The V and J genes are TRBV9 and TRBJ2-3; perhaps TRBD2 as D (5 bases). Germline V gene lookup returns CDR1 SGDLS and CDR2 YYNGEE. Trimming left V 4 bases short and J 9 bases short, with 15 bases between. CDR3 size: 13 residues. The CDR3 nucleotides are TGTGCCAGCAGCCAGACGGGATCCGGAACGCAGTATTTT. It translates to CASSQTGSGTQYF. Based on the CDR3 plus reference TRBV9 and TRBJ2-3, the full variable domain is DSGVTQTPKHLITATGQRVTLRCSPRSGDLSVYWYQQSLDQGLQFLIQYYNGEERAKGNILERFSAQQFPDLHSELNLSSLELGDSALYFCASSQTGSGTQYFGPGTRLTVL.

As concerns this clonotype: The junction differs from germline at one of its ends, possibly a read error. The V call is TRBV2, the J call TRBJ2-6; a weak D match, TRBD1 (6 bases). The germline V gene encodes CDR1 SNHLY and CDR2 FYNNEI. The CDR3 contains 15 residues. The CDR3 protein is CASMFRQAGANVLTF. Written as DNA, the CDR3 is TGTGCAAGCATGTTTCGACAGGCTGGGGCCAACGTCCTGACTTTC.